What follows describes a single TCR beta chain. The data belong to a study of blood T cell repertoires in COVID-19. Study-wide background: The samples span acute and convalescent COVID-19 from the United States, Italy and Spain. The analysed material was cDNA or gDNA that came from T cells, B-cell-depleted T cells, or PBMCs.

The germline gives CDR1 SGHKS, CDR2 YYEKEE (reference sequence). The V and J ends lost 0 bases and 4 bases respectively, with 13 bases between them. The CDR3 has 15 residues. Authors' methods: From reference gene primer amplification, estimates of nucleated cell counts were derived. The protocol was immunoSEQ multiplex PCR, while the TCRdb copy is restricted to in-frame clones and leaves out a portion. From that table come the V and J calls and clone size; the DNA was used to work out D and trimming. The sample comprises around 64,000 clones, just over 90% of which are singletons, and 1.5% to 2% rests with the top ten.

Sequencing was done on a sample of peripheral blood. The receptor was isolated from a human donor in a cohort sampled during active COVID-19. The V gene is TRBV5-5, the J gene TRBJ2-5, with D tentatively TRBD1 (5 bases). The CDR3 is CASSLAPGFGETQYF. As DNA, the CDR3 is TGTGCCAGCAGCTTGGCACCAGGGTTTGGAGAGACCCAGTACTTC.